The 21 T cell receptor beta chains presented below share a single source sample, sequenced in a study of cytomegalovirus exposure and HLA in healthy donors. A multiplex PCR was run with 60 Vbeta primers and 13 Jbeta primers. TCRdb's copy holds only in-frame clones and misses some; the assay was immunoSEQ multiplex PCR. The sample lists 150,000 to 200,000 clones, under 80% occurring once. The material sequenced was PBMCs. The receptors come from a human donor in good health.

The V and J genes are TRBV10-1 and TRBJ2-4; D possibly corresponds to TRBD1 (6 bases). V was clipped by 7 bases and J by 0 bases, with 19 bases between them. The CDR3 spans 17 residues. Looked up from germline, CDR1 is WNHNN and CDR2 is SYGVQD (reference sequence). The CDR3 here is CASTSRRTVIAKNIQYF. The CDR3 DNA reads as TGCGCCAGCACCAGCCGACGGACAGTTATAGCCAAAAACATTCAGTACTTC.

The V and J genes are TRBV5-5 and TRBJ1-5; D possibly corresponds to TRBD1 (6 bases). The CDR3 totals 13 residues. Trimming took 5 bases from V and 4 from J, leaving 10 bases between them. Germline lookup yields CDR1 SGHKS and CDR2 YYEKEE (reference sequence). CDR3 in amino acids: CASRGQGNQPQHF. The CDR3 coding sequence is TGTGCCAGCAGGGGACAAGGGAATCAGCCCCAGCATTTT.

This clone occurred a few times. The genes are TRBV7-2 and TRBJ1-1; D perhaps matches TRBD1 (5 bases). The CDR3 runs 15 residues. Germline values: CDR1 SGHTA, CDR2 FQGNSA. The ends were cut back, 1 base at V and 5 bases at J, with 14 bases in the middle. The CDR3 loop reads CASSLVSRVVTEAFF. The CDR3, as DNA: TGTGCCAGCAGCTTAGTGTCCAGGGTGGTAACTGAAGCTTTCTTT.

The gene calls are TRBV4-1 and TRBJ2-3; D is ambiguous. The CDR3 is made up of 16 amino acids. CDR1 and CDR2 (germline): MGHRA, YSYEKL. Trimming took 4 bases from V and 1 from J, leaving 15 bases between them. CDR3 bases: TGCGCCAGCAGCCTAGATGCTACTACCCGCACAGATACGCAGTATTTT. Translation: CASSLDATTRTDTQYF.

CDR3 in amino acids: CASSRTSGDLSYEQYF. DNA for the CDR3: TGTGCCAGCAGTCGGACTAGCGGGGACCTCTCCTACGAGCAGTACTTC. This chain joins TRBV2 and TRBJ2-7; 12 bases line up with TRBD2. The CDR3 consists of 16 residues. Trimming at V came to 5 bases and at J to 0 bases, leaving 5 bases not matched to a gene. The germline V gene encodes CDR1 SNHLY and CDR2 FYNNEI.

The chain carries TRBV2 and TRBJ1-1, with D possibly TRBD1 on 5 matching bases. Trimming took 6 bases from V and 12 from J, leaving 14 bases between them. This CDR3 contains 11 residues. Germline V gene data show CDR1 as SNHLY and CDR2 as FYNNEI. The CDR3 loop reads CASRVYRGSFF. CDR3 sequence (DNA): TGTGCCAGCAGGGTTTACCGGGGGTCTTTCTTT.

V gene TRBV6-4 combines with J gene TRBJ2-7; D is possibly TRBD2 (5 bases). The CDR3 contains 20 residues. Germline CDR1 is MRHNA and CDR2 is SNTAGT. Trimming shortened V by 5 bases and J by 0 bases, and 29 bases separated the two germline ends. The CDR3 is CASSLIQDNKRKNTSYEQYF. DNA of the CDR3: TGTGCCAGCAGTCTAATTCAGGATAACAAGCGGAAAAATACCTCCTACGAGCAGTACTTC.

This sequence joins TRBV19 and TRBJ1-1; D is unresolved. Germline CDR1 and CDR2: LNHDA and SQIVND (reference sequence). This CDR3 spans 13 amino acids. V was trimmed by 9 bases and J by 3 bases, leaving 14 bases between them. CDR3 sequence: CASFETPYTEAFF. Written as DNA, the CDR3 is TGTGCCAGCTTCGAGACACCCTACACTGAAGCTTTCTTT.

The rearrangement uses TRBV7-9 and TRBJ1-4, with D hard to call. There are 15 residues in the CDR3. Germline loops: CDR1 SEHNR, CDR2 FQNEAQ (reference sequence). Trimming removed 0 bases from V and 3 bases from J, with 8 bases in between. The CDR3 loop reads CASSLASGSNEKLFF. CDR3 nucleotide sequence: TGTGCCAGCAGCTTAGCGTCGGGTTCTAATGAAAAACTGTTTTTT.

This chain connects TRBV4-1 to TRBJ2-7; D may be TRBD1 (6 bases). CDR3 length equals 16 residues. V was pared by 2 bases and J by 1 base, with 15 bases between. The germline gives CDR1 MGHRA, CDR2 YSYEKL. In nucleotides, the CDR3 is TGCGCCAGCAGCCAAACCTCCGGGACACCGTCCTACGAGCAGTACTTC. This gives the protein CASSQTSGTPSYEQYF.

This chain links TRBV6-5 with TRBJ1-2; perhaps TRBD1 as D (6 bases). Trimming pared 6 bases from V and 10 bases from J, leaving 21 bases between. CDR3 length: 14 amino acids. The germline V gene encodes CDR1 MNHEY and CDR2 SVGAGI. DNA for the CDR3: TGTGCCAGCAGCCAATACAGGGAACCACCACTCTACACCTTC. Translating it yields CASSQYREPPLYTF.

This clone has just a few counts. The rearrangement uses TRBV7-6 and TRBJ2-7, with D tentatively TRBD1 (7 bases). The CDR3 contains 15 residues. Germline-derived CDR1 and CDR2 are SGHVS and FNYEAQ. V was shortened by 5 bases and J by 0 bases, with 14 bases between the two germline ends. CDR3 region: CASSAAGQHSYEQYF. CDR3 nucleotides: TGTGCCAGCAGCGCGGCGGGACAGCACTCCTACGAGCAGTACTTC.

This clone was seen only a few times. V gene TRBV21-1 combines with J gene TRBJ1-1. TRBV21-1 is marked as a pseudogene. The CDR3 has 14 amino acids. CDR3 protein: CASRPREGGTEAFF. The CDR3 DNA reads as TGTGCCAGCAGGCCGCGGGAGGGGGGCACTGAAGCTTTCTTT.

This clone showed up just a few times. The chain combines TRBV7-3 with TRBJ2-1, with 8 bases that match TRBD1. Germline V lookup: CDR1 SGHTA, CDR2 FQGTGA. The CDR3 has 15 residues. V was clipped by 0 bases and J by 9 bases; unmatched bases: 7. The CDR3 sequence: CASSLTQDREFEQFF. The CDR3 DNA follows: TGTGCCAGCAGCTTAACGCAGGACAGGGAATTTGAGCAGTTCTTC. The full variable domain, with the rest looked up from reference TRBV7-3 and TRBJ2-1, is GAGVSQTPSNKVTEKGKYVELRCDPISGHTALYWYRQSLGQGPEFLIYFQGTGAADDSGLPNDRFFAVRPEGSVSTLKIQRTERGDSAVYLCASSLTQDREFEQFFGPGTRLTVL.

CDR3 DNA: TGTGCCACCAGCAGAGGCGGGCAGGCCTACGAGCAGTACTTC. Residues: CATSRGGQAYEQYF. The rearrangement uses TRBV15 and TRBJ2-7; a possible D gene is TRBD2 (5 bases). Germline values: CDR1 LNHNV, CDR2 YYDKDF (reference sequence). V gave up 1 base and J gave up 2 bases, with 9 bases separating them. The CDR3 contains 14 residues.

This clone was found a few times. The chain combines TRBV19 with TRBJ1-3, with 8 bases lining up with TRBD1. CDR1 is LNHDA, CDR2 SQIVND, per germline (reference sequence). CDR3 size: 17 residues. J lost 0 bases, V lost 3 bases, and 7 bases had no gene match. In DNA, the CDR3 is TGTGCCAGTAGTATCACAGGGGGACCGAGCTCTGGAAACACCATATATTTT. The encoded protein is CASSITGGPSSGNTIYF. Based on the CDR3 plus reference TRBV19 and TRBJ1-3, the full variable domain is DGGITQSPKYLFRKEGQNVTLSCEQNLNHDAMYWYRQDPGQGLRLIYYSQIVNDFQKGDIAEGYSVSREKKESFPLTVTSAQKNPTAFYLCASSITGGPSSGNTIYFGEGSWLTVV.

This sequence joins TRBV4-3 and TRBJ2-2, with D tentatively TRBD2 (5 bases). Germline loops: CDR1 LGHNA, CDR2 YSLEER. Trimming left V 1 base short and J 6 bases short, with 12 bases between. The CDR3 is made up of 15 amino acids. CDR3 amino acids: CASSQASYYAGELFF. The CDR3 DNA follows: TGCGCCAGCAGCCAAGCTAGCTATTACGCCGGGGAGCTGTTTTTT.

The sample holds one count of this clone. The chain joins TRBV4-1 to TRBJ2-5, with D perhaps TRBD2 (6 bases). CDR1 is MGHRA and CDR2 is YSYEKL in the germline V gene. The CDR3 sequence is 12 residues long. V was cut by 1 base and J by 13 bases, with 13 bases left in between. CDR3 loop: CASSQVGLTRYF. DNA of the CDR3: TGCGCCAGCAGCCAAGTAGGACTAACACGGTACTTC.

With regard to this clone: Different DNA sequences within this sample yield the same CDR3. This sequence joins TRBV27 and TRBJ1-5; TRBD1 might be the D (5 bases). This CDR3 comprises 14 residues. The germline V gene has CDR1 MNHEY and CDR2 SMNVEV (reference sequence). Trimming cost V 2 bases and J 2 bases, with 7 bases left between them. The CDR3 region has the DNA TGTGCCAGCAGTTTAGGCAGGGGCAATCAGCCCCAGCATTTT. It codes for CASSLGRGNQPQHF.

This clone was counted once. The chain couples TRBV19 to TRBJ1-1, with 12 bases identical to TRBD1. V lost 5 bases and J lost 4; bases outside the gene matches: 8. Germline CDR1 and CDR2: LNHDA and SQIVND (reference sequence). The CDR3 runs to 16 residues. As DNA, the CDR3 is TGTGCCAGTAGTGTCGGGACAGGGGGCGCGGTCACTGAAGCTTTCTTT. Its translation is CASSVGTGGAVTEAFF.

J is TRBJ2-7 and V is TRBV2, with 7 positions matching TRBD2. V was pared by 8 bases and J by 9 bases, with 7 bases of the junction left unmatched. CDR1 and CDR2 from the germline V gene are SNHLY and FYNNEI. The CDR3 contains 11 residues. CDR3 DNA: TGTGCCAGCGCAAGAGCGGGGAGGCAGTACTTC. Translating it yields CASARAGRQYF.